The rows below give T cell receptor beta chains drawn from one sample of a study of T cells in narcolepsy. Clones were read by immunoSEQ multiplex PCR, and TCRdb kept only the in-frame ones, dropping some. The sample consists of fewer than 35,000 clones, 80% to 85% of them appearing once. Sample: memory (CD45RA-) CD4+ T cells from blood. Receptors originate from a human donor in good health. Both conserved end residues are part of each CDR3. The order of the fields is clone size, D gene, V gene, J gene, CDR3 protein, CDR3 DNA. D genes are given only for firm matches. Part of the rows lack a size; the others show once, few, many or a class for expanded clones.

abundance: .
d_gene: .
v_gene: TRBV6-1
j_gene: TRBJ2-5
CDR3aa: CASSEAGNRETQYF
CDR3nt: TGTGCCAGCAGTGAAGCTGGTAATCGAGAGACCCAGTACTTC

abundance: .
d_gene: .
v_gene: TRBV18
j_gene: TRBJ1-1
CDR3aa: CASSPQGANTEAFF
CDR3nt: TGTGCCAGCTCACCACAGGGAGCAAACACTGAAGCTTTCTTT

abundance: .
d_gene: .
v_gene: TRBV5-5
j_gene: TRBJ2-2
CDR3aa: CASSLFQGGTGELFF
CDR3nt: TGTGCCAGCAGCTTGTTCCAGGGAGGCACCGGGGAGCTGTTTTTT

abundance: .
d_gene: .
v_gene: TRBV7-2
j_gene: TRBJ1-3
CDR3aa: CASSPSRTNGGTIYF
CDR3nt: TGTGCCAGCAGCCCCTCCCGGACCAACGGCGGCACCATATATTTT

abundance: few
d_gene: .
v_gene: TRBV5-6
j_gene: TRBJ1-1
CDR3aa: CASSLVGSQGAEAFF
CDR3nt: TGTGCCAGCAGCTTGGTTGGTTCTCAAGGCGCTGAAGCTTTCTTT

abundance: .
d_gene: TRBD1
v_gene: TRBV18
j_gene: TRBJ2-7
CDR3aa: CASSQGPGQGRYEQYF
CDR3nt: TGTGCCAGCTCACAAGGGCCCGGACAGGGGCGCTACGAGCAGTACTTC

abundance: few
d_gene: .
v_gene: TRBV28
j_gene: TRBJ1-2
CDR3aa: CASSLARIGGYTF
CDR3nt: TGTGCCAGCAGTTTAGCCAGAATTGGCGGCTACACCTTC

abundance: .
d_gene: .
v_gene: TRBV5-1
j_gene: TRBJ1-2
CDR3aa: CASGEGNSGYGYTF
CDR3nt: TGCGCCAGCGGGGAGGGGAATAGTGGCTATGGCTACACCTTC

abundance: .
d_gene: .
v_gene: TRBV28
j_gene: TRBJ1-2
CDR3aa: CASSPAGGNYGYTF
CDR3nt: TGTGCCAGCTCCCCTGCGGGGGGGAACTATGGCTACACCTTC

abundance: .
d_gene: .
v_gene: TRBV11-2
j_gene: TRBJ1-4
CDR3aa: CASSSPGGKLFF
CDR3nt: TGTGCCAGCAGCTCCCCGGGCGGAAAACTGTTTTTT

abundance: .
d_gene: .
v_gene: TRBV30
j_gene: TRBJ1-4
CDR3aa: CAWSVLGRGSEKLFF
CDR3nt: TGTGCCTGGAGTGTTCTGGGCAGGGGCAGTGAAAAACTGTTTTTT

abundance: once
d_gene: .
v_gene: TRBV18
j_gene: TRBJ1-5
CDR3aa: CASSLQGSPQPQHF
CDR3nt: TGTGCCAGCTCGCTCCAGGGGTCCCCCCAGCCCCAGCATTTT

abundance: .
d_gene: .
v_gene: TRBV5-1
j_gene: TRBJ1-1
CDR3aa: CASSLLQGNTEAFF
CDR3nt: TGCGCCAGCAGCTTGTTACAGGGCAACACTGAAGCTTTCTTT

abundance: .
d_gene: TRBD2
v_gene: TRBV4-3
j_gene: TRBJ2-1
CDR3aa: CASSQSGTSGGRNEQFF
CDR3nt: TGCGCCAGCAGCCAATCTGGAACTAGCGGGGGTAGAAATGAGCAGTTCTTC

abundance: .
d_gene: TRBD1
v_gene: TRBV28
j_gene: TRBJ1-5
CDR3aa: CASGDSGGRGQPQHF
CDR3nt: TGTGCCAGCGGCGATTCAGGGGGTAGGGGTCAGCCCCAGCATTTT

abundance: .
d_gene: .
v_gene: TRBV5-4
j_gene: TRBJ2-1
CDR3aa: CASSRPEGNEQFF
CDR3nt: TGTGCCAGCAGCCGACCGGAAGGTAATGAGCAGTTCTTC

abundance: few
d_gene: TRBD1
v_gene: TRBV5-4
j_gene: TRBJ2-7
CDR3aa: CASSPGRDRVLNEQYF
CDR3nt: TGTGCCAGCAGCCCAGGGCGGGACAGGGTACTGAACGAGCAGTACTTC

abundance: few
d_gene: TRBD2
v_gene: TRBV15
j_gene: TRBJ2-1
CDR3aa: CATSSPRLAATYNEQFF
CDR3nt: TGTGCCACCAGCAGTCCTCGACTAGCGGCTACCTACAATGAGCAGTTCTTC

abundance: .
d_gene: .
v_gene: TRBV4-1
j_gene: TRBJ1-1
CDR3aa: CASSQLTVNTEAFF
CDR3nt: TGCGCCAGCAGCCAACTAACAGTGAACACTGAAGCTTTCTTT

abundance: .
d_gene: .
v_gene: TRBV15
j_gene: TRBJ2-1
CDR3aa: CATSRGEGEENEQFF
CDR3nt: TGTGCCACCAGCAGAGGCGAGGGGGAGGAGAATGAGCAGTTCTTC

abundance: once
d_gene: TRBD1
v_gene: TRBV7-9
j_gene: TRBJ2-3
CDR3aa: CASSNRGSTDTQYF
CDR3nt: TGTGCCAGCAGCAACAGGGGGAGCACAGATACGCAGTATTTT

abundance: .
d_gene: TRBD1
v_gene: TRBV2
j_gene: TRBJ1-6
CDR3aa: CASSGDDRAGPLHF
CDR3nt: TGTGCCAGCAGTGGAGACGACAGGGCAGGACCCCTCCACTTT

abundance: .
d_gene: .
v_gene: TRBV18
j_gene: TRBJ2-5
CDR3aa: CASSPMSTAYQETQYF
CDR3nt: TGTGCCAGCTCACCAATGTCGACAGCGTACCAAGAGACCCAGTACTTC

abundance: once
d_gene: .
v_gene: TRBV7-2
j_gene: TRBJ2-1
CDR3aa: CASSDAFLYNEQFF
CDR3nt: TGTGCCAGCAGCGATGCCTTCCTCTACAATGAGCAGTTCTTC

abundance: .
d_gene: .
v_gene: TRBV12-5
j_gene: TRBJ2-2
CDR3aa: CASGPEGAGELFF
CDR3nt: TGTGCTAGTGGACCTGAGGGGGCCGGGGAGCTGTTTTTT

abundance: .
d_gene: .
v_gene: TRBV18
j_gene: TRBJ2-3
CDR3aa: CASSPLGGSADTQYF
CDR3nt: TGTGCCAGCTCACCACTCGGGGGAAGCGCAGATACGCAGTATTTT

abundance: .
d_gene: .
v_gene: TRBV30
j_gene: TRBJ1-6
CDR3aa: CAFTPTGRLSSPLHF
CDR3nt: TGTGCCTTCACCCCCACAGGAAGGTTAAGTTCACCCCTCCACTTT

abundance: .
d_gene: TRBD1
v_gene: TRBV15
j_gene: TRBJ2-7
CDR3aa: CATQGQTSYEQYF
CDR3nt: TGTGCCACCCAGGGACAGACTTCCTACGAGCAGTACTTC

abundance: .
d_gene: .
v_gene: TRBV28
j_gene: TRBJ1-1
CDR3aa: CASSPGPGSNPEAFF
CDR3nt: TGTGCCAGCAGCCCTGGGCCCGGCAGTAATCCTGAAGCTTTCTTT